This TCR beta chain was recovered during a study of T cell responses to AZD1222 COVID-19 vaccine. Across the study: Researchers grouped second doses given at about 4 or about 12 weeks into one pool. Study findings and constraints: Clonal diversity was possibly underestimated, and white British individuals and females predominated among donors. Spike-spanning, vaccine-associated CD4 TCRs were dominant at 160-218 and 743-854. Rises in breadth and depth of Spike-specific TCRs came after two AZD1222 doses.

TCRdb's copy holds only in-frame clones and misses some; the assay was immunoSEQ multiplex PCR. The sample lists roughly 67,000 clones, approximately 88% occurring once. V lost 3 bases and J 2 bases, leaving 11 bases between the germline ends. This CDR3 is built from 15 residues. Germline V gene sequence: CDR1 KGHSH, CDR2 LQKENI. With respect to this clone: Antigen specificity is unknown.

The sequences come from peripheral blood, collected on day 0 of AZD1222 vaccination. The receptor was derived from an adult in good health. The rearrangement links TRBV18 to TRBJ2-1, with a weak D call TRBD1 (5 bases). CDR3 coding DNA: TGTGCCAGCTCACCGGAAAGGGGCGCCTACAATGAGCAGTTCTTC. Its protein is CASSPERGAYNEQFF.